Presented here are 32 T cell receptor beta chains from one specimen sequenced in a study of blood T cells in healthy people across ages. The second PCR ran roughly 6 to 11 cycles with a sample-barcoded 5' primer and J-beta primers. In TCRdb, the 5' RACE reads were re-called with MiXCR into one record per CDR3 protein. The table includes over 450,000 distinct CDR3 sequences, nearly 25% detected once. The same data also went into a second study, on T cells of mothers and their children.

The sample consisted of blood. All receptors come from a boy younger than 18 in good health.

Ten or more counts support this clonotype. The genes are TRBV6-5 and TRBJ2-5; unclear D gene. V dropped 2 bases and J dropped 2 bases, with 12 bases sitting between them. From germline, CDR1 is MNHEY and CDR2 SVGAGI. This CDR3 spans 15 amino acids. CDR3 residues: CASSYGRSPQETQYF. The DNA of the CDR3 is TGTGCCAGCAGTTACGGACGGTCACCTCAAGAGACCCAGTACTTC.

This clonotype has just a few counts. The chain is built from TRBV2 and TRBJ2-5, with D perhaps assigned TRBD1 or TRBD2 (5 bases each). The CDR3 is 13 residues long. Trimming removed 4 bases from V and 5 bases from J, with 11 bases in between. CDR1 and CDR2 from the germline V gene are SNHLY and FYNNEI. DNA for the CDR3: TGTGCCAGCAGTGTATGGGGGTCGGAGACCCAGTACTTC. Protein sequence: CASSVWGSETQYF.

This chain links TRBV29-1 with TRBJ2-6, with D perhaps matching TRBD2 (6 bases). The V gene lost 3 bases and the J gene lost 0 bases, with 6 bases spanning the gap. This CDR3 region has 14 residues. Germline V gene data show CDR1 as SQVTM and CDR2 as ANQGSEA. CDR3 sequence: CSVEGGSGANVLTF. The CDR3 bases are TGCAGCGTTGAGGGGGGCTCTGGGGCCAACGTCCTGACTTTC.

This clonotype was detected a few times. The CDR3 is CASSEIGTRGYTF. CDR3 sequence (DNA): TGTGCCAGCAGTGAAATAGGGACTCGAGGCTACACCTTC. V and J are TRBV25-1 and TRBJ1-2; D is perhaps TRBD1 (5 bases). From germline, CDR1 is MGHDK and CDR2 SYGVNS. V was cut by 2 bases and J by 8 bases, with 12 bases left in between. This CDR3 is 13 amino acids long.

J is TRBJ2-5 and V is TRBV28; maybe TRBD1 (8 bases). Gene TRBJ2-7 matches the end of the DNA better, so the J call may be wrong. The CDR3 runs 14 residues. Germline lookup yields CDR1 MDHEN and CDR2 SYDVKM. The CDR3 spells CASSLQGGWYEQYF. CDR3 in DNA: TGTGCCAGCAGCCTACAGGGGGGGTGGTACGAGCAGTACTTC.

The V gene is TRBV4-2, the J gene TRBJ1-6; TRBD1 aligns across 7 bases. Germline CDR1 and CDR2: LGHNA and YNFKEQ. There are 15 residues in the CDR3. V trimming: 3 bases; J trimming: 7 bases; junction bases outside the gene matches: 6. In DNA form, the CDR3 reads TGTGCCAGCAGCCACCCGACAGGGCCCAATTCACCCCTCCACTTT. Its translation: CASSHPTGPNSPLHF.

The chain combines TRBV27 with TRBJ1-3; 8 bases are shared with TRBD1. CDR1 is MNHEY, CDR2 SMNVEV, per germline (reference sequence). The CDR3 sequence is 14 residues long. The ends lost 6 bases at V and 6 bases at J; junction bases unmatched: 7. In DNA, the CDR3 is TGTGCCAGCAGACCGACAGGGGACACAAACACCATATATTTT. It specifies CASRPTGDTNTIYF.

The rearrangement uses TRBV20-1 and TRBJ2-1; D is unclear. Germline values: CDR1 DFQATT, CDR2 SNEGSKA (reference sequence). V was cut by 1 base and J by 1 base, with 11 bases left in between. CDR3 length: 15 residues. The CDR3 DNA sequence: TGCAGTGCTAGAGTTGGAGTTTTTTCCTACAATGAGCAGTTCTTC. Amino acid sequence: CSARVGVFSYNEQFF.

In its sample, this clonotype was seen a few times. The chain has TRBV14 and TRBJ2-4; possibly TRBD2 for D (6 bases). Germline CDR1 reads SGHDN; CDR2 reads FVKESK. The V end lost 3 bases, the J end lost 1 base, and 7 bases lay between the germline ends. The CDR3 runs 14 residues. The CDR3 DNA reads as TGTGCCAGCAGCCAGGGGGGTGCCAAAAACATTCAGTACTTC. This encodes CASSQGGAKNIQYF. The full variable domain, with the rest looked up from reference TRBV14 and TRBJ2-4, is EAGVTQFPSHSVIEKGQTVTLRCDPISGHDNLYWYRRVMGKEIKFLLHFVKESKQDESGMPNNRFLAERTGGTYSTLKVQPAELEDSGVYFCASSQGGAKNIQYFGAGTRLSVL.

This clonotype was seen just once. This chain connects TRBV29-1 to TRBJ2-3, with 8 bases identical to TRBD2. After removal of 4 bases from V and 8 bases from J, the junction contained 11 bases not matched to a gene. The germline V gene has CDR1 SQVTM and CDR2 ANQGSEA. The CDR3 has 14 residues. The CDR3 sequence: CSVVKAGGAATQYF. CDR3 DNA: TGCAGCGTTGTGAAGGCGGGGGGTGCGGCTACGCAGTATTTT.

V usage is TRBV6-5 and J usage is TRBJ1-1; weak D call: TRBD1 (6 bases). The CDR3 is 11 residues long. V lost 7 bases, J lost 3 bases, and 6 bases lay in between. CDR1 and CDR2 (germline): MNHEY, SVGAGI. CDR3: CASKGDTEAFF. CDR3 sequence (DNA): TGTGCCAGCAAGGGGGACACTGAAGCTTTCTTT.

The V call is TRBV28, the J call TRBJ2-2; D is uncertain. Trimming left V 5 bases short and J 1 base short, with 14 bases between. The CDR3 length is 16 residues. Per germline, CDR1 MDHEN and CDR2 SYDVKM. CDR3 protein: CASSLFRRVNTGELFF. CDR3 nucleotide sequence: TGTGCCAGCAGTCTCTTTCGAAGGGTGAACACCGGGGAGCTGTTTTTT.

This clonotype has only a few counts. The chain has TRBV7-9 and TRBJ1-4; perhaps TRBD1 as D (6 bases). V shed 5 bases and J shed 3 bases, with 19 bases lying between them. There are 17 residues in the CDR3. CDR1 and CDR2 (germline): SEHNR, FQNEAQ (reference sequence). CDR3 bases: TGTGCCAGCAGCAGCACAACAACAGGGATGGCTAATGAAAAACTGTTTTTT. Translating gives CASSSTTTGMANEKLFF. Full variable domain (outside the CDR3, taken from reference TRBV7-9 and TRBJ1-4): DTGVSQNPRHKITKRGQNVTFRCDPISEHNRLYWYRQTLGQGPEFLTYFQNEAQLEKSRLLSDRFSAERPKGSFSTLEIQRTEQGDSAMYLCASSSTTTGMANEKLFFGSGTQLSVL.

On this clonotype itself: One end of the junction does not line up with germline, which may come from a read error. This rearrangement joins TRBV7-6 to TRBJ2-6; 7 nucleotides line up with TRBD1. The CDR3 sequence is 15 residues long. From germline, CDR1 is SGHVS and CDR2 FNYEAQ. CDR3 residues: CASSADRAGANVPTF. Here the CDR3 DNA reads TGTGCCAGCAGCGCCGACAGGGCTGGGGCCAACGTCCCGACTTTC.

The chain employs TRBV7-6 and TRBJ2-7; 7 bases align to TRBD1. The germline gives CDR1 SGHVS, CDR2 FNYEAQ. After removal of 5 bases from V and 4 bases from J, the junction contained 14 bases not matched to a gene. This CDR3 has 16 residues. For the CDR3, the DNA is TGTGCCAGCAGCACTACAGGGGTAAGGTTGGTATACGAGCAGTACGTC. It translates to CASSTTGVRLVYEQYV.

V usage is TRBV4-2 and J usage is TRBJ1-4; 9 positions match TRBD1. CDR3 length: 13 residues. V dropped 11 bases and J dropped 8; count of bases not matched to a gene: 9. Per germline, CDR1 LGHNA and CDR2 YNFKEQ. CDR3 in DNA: TGTGCCTCCTCTAGACAGGGGGAAGAAAAACTGTTTTTT. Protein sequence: CASSRQGEEKLFF.

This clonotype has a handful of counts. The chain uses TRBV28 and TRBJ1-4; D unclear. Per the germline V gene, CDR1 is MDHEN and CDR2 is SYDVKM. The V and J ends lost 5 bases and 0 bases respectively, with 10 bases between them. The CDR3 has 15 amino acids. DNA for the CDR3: TGTGCCAGCAGTCCCACGGGGACAACTAATGAAAAACTGTTTTTT. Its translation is CASSPTGTTNEKLFF.

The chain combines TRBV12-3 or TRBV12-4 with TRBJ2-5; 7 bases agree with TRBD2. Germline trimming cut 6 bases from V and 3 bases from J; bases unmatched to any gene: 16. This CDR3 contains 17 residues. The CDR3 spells CASRGVAGAGLEETQYF. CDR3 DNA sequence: TGTGCCAGCAGGGGTGTCGCGGGAGCGGGTTTAGAAGAGACCCAGTACTTC.

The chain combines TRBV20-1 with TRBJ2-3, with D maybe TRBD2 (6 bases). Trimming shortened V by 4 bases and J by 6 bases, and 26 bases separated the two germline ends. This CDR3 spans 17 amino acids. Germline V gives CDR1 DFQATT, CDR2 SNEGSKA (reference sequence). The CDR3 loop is CSAIYPGLPIVLDTQYF. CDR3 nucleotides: TGCAGTGCTATCTATCCGGGACTGCCCATTGTTTTGGATACGCAGTATTTT.

DNA of the CDR3: TGTGCCAGCGAGGGGAATATTGAAGCTTTCTTT. Protein product: CASEGNIEAFF. V is TRBV6-1 and J is TRBJ1-1, with a tentative D call TRBD1 (5 bases). The V gene lost 8 bases and the J gene lost 7 bases, with 11 bases spanning the gap. Germline lookup yields CDR1 MNHNS and CDR2 SASEGT. This CDR3 comprises 11 residues.

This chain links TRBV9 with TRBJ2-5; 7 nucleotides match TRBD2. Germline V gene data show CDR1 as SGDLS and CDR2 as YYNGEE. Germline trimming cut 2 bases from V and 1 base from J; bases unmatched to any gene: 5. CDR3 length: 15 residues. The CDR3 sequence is CASSVTGGLQETQYF. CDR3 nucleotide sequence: TGTGCCAGCAGCGTGACGGGAGGTCTCCAAGAGACCCAGTACTTC. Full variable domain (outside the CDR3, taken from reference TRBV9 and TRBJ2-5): DSGVTQTPKHLITATGQRVTLRCSPRSGDLSVYWYQQSLDQGLQFLIQYYNGEERAKGNILERFSAQQFPDLHSELNLSSLELGDSALYFCASSVTGGLQETQYFGPGTRLLVL.

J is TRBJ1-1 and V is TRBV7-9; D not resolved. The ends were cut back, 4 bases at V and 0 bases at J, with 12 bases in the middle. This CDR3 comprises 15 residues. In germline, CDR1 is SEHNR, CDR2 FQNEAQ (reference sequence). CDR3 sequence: CASSSTDSMNTEAFF. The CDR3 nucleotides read TGTGCCAGCAGCTCGACCGATTCTATGAACACTGAAGCTTTCTTT.

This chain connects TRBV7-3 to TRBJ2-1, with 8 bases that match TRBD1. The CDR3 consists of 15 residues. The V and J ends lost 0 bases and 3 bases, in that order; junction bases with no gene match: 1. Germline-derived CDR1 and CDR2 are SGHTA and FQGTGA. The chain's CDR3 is CASSLTTGGYNEQFF. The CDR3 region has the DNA TGTGCCAGCAGCTTAACAACAGGGGGCTACAATGAGCAGTTCTTC. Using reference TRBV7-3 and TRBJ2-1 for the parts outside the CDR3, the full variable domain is GAGVSQTPSNKVTEKGKYVELRCDPISGHTALYWYRQSLGQGPEFLIYFQGTGAADDSGLPNDRFFAVRPEGSVSTLKIQRTERGDSAVYLCASSLTTGGYNEQFFGPGTRLTVL.

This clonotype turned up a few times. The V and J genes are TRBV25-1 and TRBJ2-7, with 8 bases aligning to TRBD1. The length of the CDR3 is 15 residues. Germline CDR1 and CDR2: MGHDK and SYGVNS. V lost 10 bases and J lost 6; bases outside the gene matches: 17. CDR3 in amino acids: CATSGTGRGFSEQYF. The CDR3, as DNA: TGTGCCACATCCGGGACAGGACGGGGTTTCTCCGAGCAGTACTTC.

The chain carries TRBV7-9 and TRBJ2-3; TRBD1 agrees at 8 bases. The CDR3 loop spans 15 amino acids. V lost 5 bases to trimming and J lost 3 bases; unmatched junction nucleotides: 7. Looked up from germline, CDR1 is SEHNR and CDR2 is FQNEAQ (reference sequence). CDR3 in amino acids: CASSPGQGGTDTQYF. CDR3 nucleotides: TGTGCCAGCAGCCCAGGACAGGGTGGGACAGATACGCAGTATTTT.

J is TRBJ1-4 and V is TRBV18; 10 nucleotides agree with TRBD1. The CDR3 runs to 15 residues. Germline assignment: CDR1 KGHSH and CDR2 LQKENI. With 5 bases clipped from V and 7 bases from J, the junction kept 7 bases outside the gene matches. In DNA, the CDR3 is TGTGCCAGCTCAGAAGGACAGGGGGTCTTTGAAAAACTGTTTTTT. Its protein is CASSEGQGVFEKLFF.

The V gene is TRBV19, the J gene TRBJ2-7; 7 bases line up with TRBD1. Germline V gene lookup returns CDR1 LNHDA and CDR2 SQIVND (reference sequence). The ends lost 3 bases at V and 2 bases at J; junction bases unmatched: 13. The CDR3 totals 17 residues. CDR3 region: CASSMASGGELAYEQYF. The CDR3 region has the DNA TGTGCCAGTAGTATGGCGTCAGGGGGTGAGCTGGCCTACGAGCAGTACTTC.

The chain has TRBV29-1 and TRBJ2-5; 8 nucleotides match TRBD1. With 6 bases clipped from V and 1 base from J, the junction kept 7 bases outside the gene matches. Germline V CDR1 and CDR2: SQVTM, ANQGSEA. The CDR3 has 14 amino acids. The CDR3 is CSVGDRLTQETQYF. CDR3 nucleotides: TGCAGCGTCGGGGACAGGTTAACCCAAGAGACCCAGTACTTC.

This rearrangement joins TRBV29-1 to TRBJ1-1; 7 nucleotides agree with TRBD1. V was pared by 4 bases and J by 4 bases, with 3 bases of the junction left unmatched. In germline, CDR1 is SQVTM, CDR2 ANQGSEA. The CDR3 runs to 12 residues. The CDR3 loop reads CSVVSGGTEAFF. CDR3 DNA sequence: TGCAGCGTTGTTTCAGGGGGCACTGAAGCTTTCTTT.

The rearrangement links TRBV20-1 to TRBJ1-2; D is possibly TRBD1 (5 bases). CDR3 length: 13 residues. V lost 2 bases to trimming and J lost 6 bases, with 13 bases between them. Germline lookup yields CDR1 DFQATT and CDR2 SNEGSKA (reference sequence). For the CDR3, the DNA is TGCAGTGCTAGAAAGGGGAGGGCCCATGGCTACACCTTC. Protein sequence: CSARKGRAHGYTF.

The CDR3 is CASILDGNTEAFF. DNA of the CDR3: TGCGCCAGCATCCTCGACGGGAACACTGAAGCTTTCTTT. The V call is TRBV5-1, the J call TRBJ1-1; unclear D gene. CDR3 length equals 13 residues. Germline V CDR1 and CDR2: SGHRS, YFSETQ. V shed 6 bases and J shed 1 base, with 10 bases lying between them.

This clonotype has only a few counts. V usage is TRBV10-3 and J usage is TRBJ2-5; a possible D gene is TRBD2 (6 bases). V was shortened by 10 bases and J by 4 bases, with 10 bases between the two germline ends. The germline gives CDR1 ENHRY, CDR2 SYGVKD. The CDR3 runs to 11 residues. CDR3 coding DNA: TGTGCCACCGAGCGGGTAGAGACCCAGTACTTC. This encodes CATERVETQYF.